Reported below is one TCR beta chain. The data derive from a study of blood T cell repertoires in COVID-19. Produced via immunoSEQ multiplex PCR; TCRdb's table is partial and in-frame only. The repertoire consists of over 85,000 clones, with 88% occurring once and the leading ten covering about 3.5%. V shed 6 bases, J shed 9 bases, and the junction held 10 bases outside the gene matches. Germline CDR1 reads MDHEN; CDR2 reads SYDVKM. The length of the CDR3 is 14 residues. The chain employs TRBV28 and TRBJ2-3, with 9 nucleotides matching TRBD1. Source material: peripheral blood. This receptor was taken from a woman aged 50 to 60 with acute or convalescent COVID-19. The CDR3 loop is CASSGDRETGTQYF. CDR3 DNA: TGTGCCAGCAGCGGGGACAGGGAAACAGGCACGCAGTATTTT.